The clone carrying this T cell receptor beta chain was found once. The target antigen is unknown. The data stem from a study of CD8 T cell repertoires and HIV-1 epitope variants. Turning to the study itself: Each of Twenty-five Gag and Nef epitope peptides stimulated a separate culture.

The germline gives CDR1 SGHNT, CDR2 YYREEE (reference sequence). The CDR3 has 14 residues. J was trimmed by 6 bases and V by 4 bases; bases with no gene match: 5. Survey-depth immunoSEQ sequencing covered TCR beta CDR3 regions. Profiling relied on immunoSEQ multiplex PCR, and the TCRdb table lists in-frame clones only, not all of them. The data contain around 6,400 clones, 66% of them singletons. The sample consisted of cultured CD8+ T cells derived from PBMCs. This rearrangement joins TRBV5-4 to TRBJ2-1, with 9 nucleotides matching TRBD2. This sequence originates from a male donor with HIV. CDR3 amino acids: CASSQGGGGNEQFF. The CDR3 DNA sequence: TGTGCCAGCAGCCAGGGCGGGGGGGGCAATGAGCAGTTCTTC.